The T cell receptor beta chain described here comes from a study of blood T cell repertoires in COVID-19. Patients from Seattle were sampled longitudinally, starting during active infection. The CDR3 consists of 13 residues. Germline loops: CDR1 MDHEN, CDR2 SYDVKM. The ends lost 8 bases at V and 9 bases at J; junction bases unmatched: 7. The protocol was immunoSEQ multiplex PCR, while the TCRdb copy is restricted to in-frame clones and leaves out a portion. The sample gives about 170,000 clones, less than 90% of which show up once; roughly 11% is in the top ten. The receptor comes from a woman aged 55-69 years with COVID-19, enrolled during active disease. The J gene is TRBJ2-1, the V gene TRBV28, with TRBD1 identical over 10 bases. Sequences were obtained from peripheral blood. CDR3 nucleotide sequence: TGTGCCAGCGGGGGACAGGGGCCAAGTGAGCAGTTCTTC. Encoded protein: CASGGQGPSEQFF.